This T cell receptor (beta chain) was recorded in a study of cytomegalovirus exposure and HLA in healthy donors (dated by TCRdb to about 2017). About the study as a whole: According to an earlier analysis of several hundred of the donors, some 180 million T cells yielded over 90 million unique TCR beta sequences and about 300 Gb of sequence data. HLA typing covered class I and class II loci at four-digit resolution. Five DR-DQ haplotypes were treated as single units for association and clustering because of strong linkage in the cohort. Rather than using new phenotypic data, the later analysis identified candidate immune exposures from TCR beta sequences and from how often those sequences occurred across donors. A later genetic analysis used genome-wide SNP genotypes for about 55% of the 666 donors, treating that subset as a discovery cohort. The study aimed to test whether signatures of past pathogen exposure could be identified by cataloging public T cell receptors. Typing coverage varied by locus: roughly 620-640 donors for A, B, C, DRB1 and DQB1; around 560 for DQA1; 600 to 610 for DPA1; fewer than 480 for DPB1. All discovery cohort repertoires had been generated on a single sequencing platform. An earlier analysis of about 620 of the donors applied high-throughput TCR beta sequencing to assess whether each TCR beta V gene segment acted as functional or pseudogenic. Of the approximately 400 genotyped donors, 65% to 90% were placed in the genetic ancestry cluster associated with self-reported Caucasian donors. Using immunosequencing, the study profiled T cell repertoires from around 680 subjects and related those repertoires to cytomegalovirus serostatus. Along with the 666-subject first cohort, a separate validation cohort of around 110 different subjects was used. Among around 400 genotyped donors of the cohort, an average of approximately 240,000 unique TCR beta nucleotide sequences was sequenced per donor, of which 15% to 20% were non-productive. High-throughput TCR immunosequencing, statistical association of individual TCRs with disease status, and machine learning were combined to predict cytomegalovirus infection status. Donor age, sex, ethnicity and CMV serostatus were compiled alongside the repertoire data. About 300 gigabases of sequencing data and some 85 million unique TCR sequences were included in an early release covering over 600 HLA-typed donors. To study patterns of TCR occurrence, a later analysis re-analyzed previously published TCR beta repertoires from 666 donors and added high-resolution HLA genotyping. Overall results and qualifications from the work: Only TCR beta chains were sequenced in this cohort, and the absence of alpha or paired-chain data limited detectable features. A group of highly shared sequence variants was considered likely to be a technical artifact of the sequencing pipeline. Because HLA typing was unavailable for some donors at each locus, only the typed subset was used in association tests. In an earlier analysis of more than 500 of the donors, most TCR beta V segments appeared in productive rearrangements about 87% or about 30% of the time, broadly matching IMGT annotations. A further reported finding was that TCR beta sequences accurately predicted the HLA-A and HLA-B alleles for most subjects in the first cohort. Compared with equally common non-associated chains, HLA-associated TCR beta chains in a later analysis were more clonally expanded and had lower generation probabilities. CMV serostatus was the only immune exposure information available for the cohort. Most CMV-associated TCR beta chains appeared to be HLA-restricted in a later analysis, and the HLA associations seemed to be driven largely by CMV exposure. Roughly uniform sequencing depth across donors was assumed in presence/absence analyses, although this assumption may not hold. It was suggested by the authors that the approach could potentially be generalized to other disease states and immunological phenotypes. The classifier was reported to diagnose cytomegalovirus status with high specificity and sensitivity in both the original cohort and the validation cohort. Linkage disequilibrium might explain the correlated functional status among segregating V segments, but an unknown experimental factor could not be ruled out. While some public TCRs were present in many individuals, most TCR sequences turned up only very rarely across donors. Over 15 rarely observed V segments, including chromosome 9 orphons, were excluded from the earlier analysis of several hundred of the donors because counts were too low. In a later analysis, some 18,000 TCR beta sequences were associated with specific HLA alleles at a false discovery rate of 0.05. The study gave a list of under 200 TCR beta chains associated with cytomegalovirus. An association between a missense DCLRE1C variant and V-gene and J-gene trimming of TCR beta chains was found in a later genetic analysis and replicated in an independent cohort. In vitro tests confirmed that a few of the cytomegalovirus-associated TCR beta chains recognize cytomegalovirus antigens. The 87-base-pair reads could not distinguish some IMGT-functional V segments, including TRBV6-2 and TRBV6-3, so those segments were excluded. Several of the top co-occurrence clusters appeared to be linked to parvovirus B19, influenza, CMV and Epstein-Barr virus, according to a later analysis. A later analysis found that TCR association rates varied across HLA loci, with DRB1 alleles showing the most associated TCRs and HLA-C alleles the fewest. When HLA alleles, especially DR and DQ, strongly co-occurred, TCR associations were difficult to assign to individual alleles. A later genetic analysis reported fewer N-insertions in productive TCRs among donors in an Asian-associated ancestry cluster than the approximately 700-donor mean.

As to this clone: No cognate antigen has been identified for it. Nothing much larger sits one base from this clone, and base qualities are not available.

The library was produced with the immunoSEQ multiplex PCR assay. For the multiplex PCR, a mixture combining 60 forward primers for TCR Vbeta segments and 13 reverse primers for TCR Jbeta segments was used. The CDR3 region of rearranged TCR beta genes was amplified from genomic DNA with a multiplex PCR assay. On the Illumina HiSeq System, the amplified TCR beta libraries were sequenced as 87-base-pair reads. The published analysis was carried out like this. Across the 670 or so repertoires, a later analysis counted approximately 83 million unique TCR beta chains, roughly 11 million of which were shared by at least two donors. Raw reads were error-corrected and collapsed into unique sequences by a nearest-neighbor algorithm in which closely related sequences were merged to remove PCR and sequencing errors. To assign V, D and J gene segments, CDR3 sequences were aligned to IMGT reference sequences. For a sequence to be retained, at least a six-nucleotide match to both a V gene segment and a J gene segment was required. Rearrangements were classified as productive when the CDR3 lacked stop codons and remained in frame with V and J, and all other rearrangements were classified as non-productive. CDR3 was defined according to IMGT convention as the region running from the second conserved V-encoded cysteine to the conserved J-encoded phenylalanine. The earlier analysis of 550 to 650 of the donors excluded any sequence lacking an unambiguous match to a single V gene segment. An earlier analysis of a few hundred of the donors classified V segments as functional when productive rearrangements were above 56.7% and as segregating when the standard deviation between donors was above 5%. A statistical classification framework was built for diagnosing cytomegalovirus status from the catalog of TCR beta chain sequences. A later analysis assigned V and J genes by comparing TCR nucleotide sequences with IMGT/GENE-DB human TR gene sequences. The TCRdist pipeline was used in a later analysis to assign CDR3 sequences and most-parsimonious VDJ recombination scenarios. A later analysis defined each TCR beta chain by its CDR3 amino acid sequence plus V-gene family, and excluded reads lacking a unique V-gene family. In a later analysis, some 600 highly shared, low-generation-probability nucleotide sequences were removed to address suspected cross-contamination and a sequencing artifact. For each public chain, a later analysis derived a clonal expansion index from normalized ranks of inferred template counts within each repertoire. In a later analysis, generation probabilities were computed using a VDJ recombination model fitted to out-of-frame rearrangements, and the results were checked against IGoR. In a later analysis, TCR-TCR, TCR-HLA and TCR-CMV co-occurrence was scored with hypergeometric tests, and a repertoire-size bias correction was applied to TCR pairs. To estimate false discovery rates, a later analysis permuted the HLA or CMV assignments 20 times. In a later analysis, co-occurring TCRs were grouped using DBSCAN, with TCRdist sequence similarity added in when clustering inside HLA-allele-positive subsets. Repertoires with fewer than 30,000 or more than 120,000 public chains, plus five repertoires with anomalous nucleotide sharing, were excluded from co-occurrence clustering. Imported from immuneACCESS, the table was reduced by TCRdb to in-frame sequences with V and J called. These copies leave out some clones; in studies compared against another copy, an unresolved V gene accounts for under half, and the cause of the remainder is not known. For V, J and clone size, that table is used; D and trimming come from the DNA. Across this sample there are about 220,000 clones, with approximately 79% seen only once. Approximately 1.8% of the sample goes to the ten largest clones.

The cohort consisted of some 730 healthy bone marrow donors. All cohort members were sampled while nominally healthy, although unrecorded immune exposures were likely present. The donor tested CMV seronegative, placing the donor among the 300 to 400 seronegative members of the cohort. Every donor gave a peripheral blood sample, and the peripheral blood mononuclear cells from that sample were used for TCR beta sequencing. Genomic DNA was extracted from the blood cell samples with the Qiagen DNeasy Blood Extraction Kit. Reading the germline V gene gives CDR1 MRHNA and CDR2 SNTAGT. The CDR3 sequence holds 15 residues, the cysteine and phenylalanine included. Solely the CDR3 DNA is kept, with 45 bases framed from the first base. Ends trimmed: V by 7 bases, J by 5 bases; bases unmatched to a gene: 7.

The sequencing input was PBMCs. The receptor's source is a male donor in good health and CMV-seronegative. Recombination joined TRBV6-4 with TRBJ2-3; the central 12 bases match TRBD2. The DNA sequence is given as TGTGCCAGCAACCCTAGCGGGGGGGCCGGAGATACGCAGTATTTT. Protein translation: CASNPSGGAGDTQYF.